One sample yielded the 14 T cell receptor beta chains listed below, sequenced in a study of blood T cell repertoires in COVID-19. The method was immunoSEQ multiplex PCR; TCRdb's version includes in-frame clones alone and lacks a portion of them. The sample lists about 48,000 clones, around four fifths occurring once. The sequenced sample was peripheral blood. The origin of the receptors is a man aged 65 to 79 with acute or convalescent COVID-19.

CDR3 bases: TGTGCCAGCAGTTACCGACAGGGGGTAAACACTGAAGCTTTCTTT. It translates to CASSYRQGVNTEAFF. The rearrangement joins TRBV6-5 to TRBJ1-1; 9 bases map to TRBD1. Germline V gene sequence: CDR1 MNHEY, CDR2 SVGAGI. V trimming: 2 bases; J trimming: 2 bases; junction bases outside the gene matches: 3. The CDR3 has 15 amino acids.

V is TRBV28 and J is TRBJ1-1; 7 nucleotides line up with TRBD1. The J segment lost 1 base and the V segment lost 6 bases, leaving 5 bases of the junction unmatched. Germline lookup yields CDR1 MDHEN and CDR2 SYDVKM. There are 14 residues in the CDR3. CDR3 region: CASRGAGGNTEAFF. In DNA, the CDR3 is TGTGCCAGCAGGGGGGCAGGGGGGAACACTGAAGCTTTCTTT.

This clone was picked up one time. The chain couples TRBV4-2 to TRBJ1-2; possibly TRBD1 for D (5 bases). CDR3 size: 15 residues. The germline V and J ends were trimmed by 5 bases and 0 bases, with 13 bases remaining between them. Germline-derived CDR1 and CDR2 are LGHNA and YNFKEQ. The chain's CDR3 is CASSLDSEANYGYTF. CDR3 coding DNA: TGTGCCAGCAGCTTAGACAGTGAAGCTAACTATGGCTACACCTTC.

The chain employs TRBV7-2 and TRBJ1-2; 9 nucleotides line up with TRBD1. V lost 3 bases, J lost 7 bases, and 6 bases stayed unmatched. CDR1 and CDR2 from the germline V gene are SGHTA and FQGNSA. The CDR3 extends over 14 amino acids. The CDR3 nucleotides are TGTGCCAGCAGCTTCAAACAGGGGGCGGGTGGCTACACCTTC. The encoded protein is CASSFKQGAGGYTF. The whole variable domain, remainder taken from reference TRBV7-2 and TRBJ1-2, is GAGVSQSPSNKVTEKGKDVELRCDPISGHTALYWYRQSLGQGLEFLIYFQGNSAPDKSGLPSDRFSAERTGGSVSTLTIQRTQQEDSAVYLCASSFKQGAGGYTFGSGTRLTVV.

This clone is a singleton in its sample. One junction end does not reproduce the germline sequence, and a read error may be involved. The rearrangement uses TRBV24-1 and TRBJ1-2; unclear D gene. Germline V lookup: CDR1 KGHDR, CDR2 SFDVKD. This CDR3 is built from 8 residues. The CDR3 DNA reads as TGTGCCACCATGTTGGCCCCTTTC. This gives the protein CATMLAPF.

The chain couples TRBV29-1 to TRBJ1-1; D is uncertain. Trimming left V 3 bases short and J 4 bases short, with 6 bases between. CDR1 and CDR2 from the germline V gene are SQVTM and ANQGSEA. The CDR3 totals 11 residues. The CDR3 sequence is CSVEEVTEAFF. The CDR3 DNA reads TGCAGCGTTGAGGAGGTCACTGAAGCTTTCTTT.

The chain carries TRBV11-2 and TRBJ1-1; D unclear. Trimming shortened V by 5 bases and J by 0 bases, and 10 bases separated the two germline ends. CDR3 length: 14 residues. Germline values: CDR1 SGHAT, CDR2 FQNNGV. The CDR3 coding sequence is TGTGCCAGCAGCGAGGGCAGATTGAACACTGAAGCTTTCTTT. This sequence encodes CASSEGRLNTEAFF.

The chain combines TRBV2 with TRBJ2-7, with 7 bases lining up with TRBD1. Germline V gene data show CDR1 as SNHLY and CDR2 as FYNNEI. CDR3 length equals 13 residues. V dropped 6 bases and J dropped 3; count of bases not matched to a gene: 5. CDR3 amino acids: CASRPGTDYEQYF. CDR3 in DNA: TGTGCCAGCAGACCCGGGACAGACTACGAGCAGTACTTC.

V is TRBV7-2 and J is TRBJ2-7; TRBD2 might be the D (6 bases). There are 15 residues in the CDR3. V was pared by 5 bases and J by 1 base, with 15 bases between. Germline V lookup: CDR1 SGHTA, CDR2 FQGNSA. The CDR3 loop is CASSARDLLSYEQYF. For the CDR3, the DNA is TGTGCCAGCAGCGCCCGGGACTTGTTATCCTACGAGCAGTACTTC.

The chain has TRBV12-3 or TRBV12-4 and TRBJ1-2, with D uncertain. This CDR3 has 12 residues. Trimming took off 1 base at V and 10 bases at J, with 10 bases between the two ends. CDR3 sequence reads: CASSLGGPFYTF. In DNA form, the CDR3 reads TGTGCCAGCAGTTTAGGAGGGCCTTTCTACACCTTC.

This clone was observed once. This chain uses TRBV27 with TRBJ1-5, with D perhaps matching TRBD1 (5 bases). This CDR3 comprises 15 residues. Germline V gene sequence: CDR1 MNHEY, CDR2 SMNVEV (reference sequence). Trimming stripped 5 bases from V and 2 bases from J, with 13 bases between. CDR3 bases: TGTGCCAGCAGTCGGGGGGTAGGGGGCAATCAGCCCCAGCATTTT. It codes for CASSRGVGGNQPQHF.

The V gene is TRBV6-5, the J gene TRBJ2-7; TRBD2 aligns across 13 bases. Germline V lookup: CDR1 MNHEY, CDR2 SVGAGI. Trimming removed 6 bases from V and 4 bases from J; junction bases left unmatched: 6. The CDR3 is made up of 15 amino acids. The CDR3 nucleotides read TGTGCCAGCAGCGGCCCGGGACTAGCGGGATACGAGCAGTACTTC. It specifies CASSGPGLAGYEQYF.

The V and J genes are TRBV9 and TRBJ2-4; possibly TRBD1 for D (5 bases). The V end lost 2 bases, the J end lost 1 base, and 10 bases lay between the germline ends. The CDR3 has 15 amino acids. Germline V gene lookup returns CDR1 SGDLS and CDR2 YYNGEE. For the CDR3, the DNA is TGTGCCAGCAGCGTGCAGGGTAGCGCCAAAAACATTCAGTACTTC. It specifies CASSVQGSAKNIQYF.

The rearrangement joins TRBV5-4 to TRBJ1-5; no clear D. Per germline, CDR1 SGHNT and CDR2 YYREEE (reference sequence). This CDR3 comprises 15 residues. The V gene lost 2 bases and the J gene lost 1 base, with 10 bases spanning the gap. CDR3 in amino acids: CASSFEPQSNQPQHF. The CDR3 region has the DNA TGTGCCAGCAGCTTCGAACCACAAAGCAATCAGCCCCAGCATTTT.